The 22 T cell receptor beta chains in this list originate from one sample, sequenced in a study of T cell responses to AZD1222 COVID-19 vaccine (dated by TCRdb to 2020 to 2022). What this sample's time point label stands for: about 28 days (+/-7) after the second vaccine dose. The library was prepared using the immunoSEQ multiplex PCR assay. The table was pulled from immuneACCESS by TCRdb, which kept in-frame rearrangements only. Such tables lose some clones; where checked, under half of the loss comes from unresolved V genes, and the rest has no known cause. The table for this sample lists some 140,000 clones; approximately 92% of them were counted only once. The ten largest clones take up approximately 7% of the sample. The sequencing here drew on peripheral blood, taken 28 days after the second AZD1222 dose. These receptor sequences come from an adult who received the AZD1222 COVID-19 vaccine.

The chain links TRBV5-4 to TRBJ2-2; D may be TRBD1 (6 bases). CDR1 and CDR2 (germline): SGHNT, YYREEE (reference sequence). The ends were cut back, 0 bases at V and 8 bases at J, with 17 bases in the middle. The CDR3 has 16 residues. Here the CDR3 reads CASSLGTGHTDGELFF. DNA of the CDR3: TGTGCCAGCAGCTTGGGGACGGGACATACTGATGGGGAGCTGTTTTTT. The whole variable domain, filled in from reference TRBV5-4 and TRBJ2-2, reads ETGVTQSPTHLIKTRGQQVTLRCSSQSGHNTVSWYQQALGQGPQFIFQYYREEENGRGNFPPRFSGLQFPNYSSELNVNALELDDSALYLCASSLGTGHTDGELFFGEGSRLTVL.

The chain links TRBV19 to TRBJ2-1; possibly TRBD1 or TRBD2 for D (6 bases each). The CDR3 length is 12 residues. The V and J ends lost 5 bases and 10 bases respectively, with 12 bases between them. Germline V gene data show CDR1 as LNHDA and CDR2 as SQIVND (reference sequence). The chain's CDR3 is CASSVGGGEQFF. The CDR3 region has the DNA TGTGCCAGTAGTGTGGGGGGCGGCGAGCAGTTCTTC.

The chain joins TRBV5-4 to TRBJ2-3; the D gene is possibly TRBD2 (5 bases). Germline V lookup: CDR1 SGHNT, CDR2 YYREEE (reference sequence). This CDR3 is 15 amino acids long. Trimming pared 4 bases from V and 0 bases from J, leaving 12 bases between. This CDR3 is CASSPRTGSTDTQYF. In DNA, the CDR3 is TGTGCCAGCAGCCCGCGGACGGGGAGCACAGATACGCAGTATTTT.

The chain is built from TRBV27 and TRBJ1-3; TRBD1 might be the D (6 bases). Deletions cut 6 bases from V and 2 bases from J, with 11 bases between. CDR3 length: 14 amino acids. The germline V gene has CDR1 MNHEY and CDR2 SMNVEV (reference sequence). As DNA, the CDR3 is TGTGCCAGCAGAGCAGGGGAGGCTGGAAACACCATATATTTT. It specifies CASRAGEAGNTIYF.

The chain uses TRBV21-1 and TRBJ1-5; TRBD1, the table's D call, lacks a check against the DNA. TRBV21-1 is marked as a pseudogene. CDR3 size: 17 residues. CDR3: CASSNQTPTRGNQPQHF. CDR3 sequence (DNA): TGTGCCAGCAGCAATCAGACACCCACCCGAGGCAATCAGCCCCAGCATTTT.

The chain is built from TRBV5-4 and TRBJ1-2; possible D gene TRBD1, 6 bases. CDR3 size: 13 residues. Germline V gene lookup returns CDR1 SGHNT and CDR2 YYREEE (reference sequence). V lost 0 bases to trimming and J lost 6 bases, with 9 bases between them. The CDR3 DNA reads as TGTGCCAGCAGCTTGGGGGGGCGCAATGGCTACACCTTC. Its protein product is CASSLGGRNGYTF.

The chain is built from TRBV4-1 and TRBJ1-1; the match to TRBD1 covers 7 bases. The J segment lost 1 base and the V segment lost 1 base, leaving 3 bases of the junction unmatched. There are 15 residues in the CDR3. Germline values: CDR1 MGHRA, CDR2 YSYEKL. In DNA form, the CDR3 reads TGCGCCAGCAGCCAAGTGGCAGGGGGGAACACTGAAGCTTTCTTT. It yields the protein CASSQVAGGNTEAFF.

The rearrangement joins TRBV9 to TRBJ2-2, with a possible D match to TRBD2 (6 bases). The CDR3 loop spans 14 amino acids. The ends were cut back, 4 bases at V and 4 bases at J, with 11 bases in the middle. Germline CDR1 is SGDLS and CDR2 is YYNGEE. The CDR3, as DNA: TGTGCCAGCAGCCCCGGGACTGCCACCGGGGAGCTGTTTTTT. It translates to CASSPGTATGELFF.

This chain links TRBV4-1 with TRBJ1-2; 7 nucleotides match TRBD1. The CDR3 is 15 residues long. V gave up 4 bases and J gave up 3 bases; unmatched junction bases: 8. Germline loops: CDR1 MGHRA, CDR2 YSYEKL. The CDR3 DNA is TGCGCCAGCAGCCCCCGTTACACAGGGGACTATGGCTACACCTTC. Translating it yields CASSPRYTGDYGYTF.

V and J are TRBV7-9 and TRBJ1-1; D is unresolved. V was clipped by 1 base and J by 3 bases, with 15 bases between them. This CDR3 region has 16 residues. Germline assignment: CDR1 SEHNR and CDR2 FQNEAQ (reference sequence). CDR3 residues: CASSLEMFLGDTEAFF. DNA for the CDR3: TGTGCCAGCAGCTTAGAAATGTTCCTCGGGGACACTGAAGCTTTCTTT. Together with reference TRBV7-9 and TRBJ1-1, the CDR3 gives the full variable domain: DTGVSQNPRHKITKRGQNVTFRCDPISEHNRLYWYRQTLGQGPEFLTYFQNEAQLEKSRLLSDRFSAERPKGSFSTLEIQRTEQGDSAMYLCASSLEMFLGDTEAFFGQGTRLTVV.

A few counts support this clone. The chain uses TRBV10-3 and TRBJ1-5; D gene ambiguous. The CDR3 contains 13 residues. In germline, CDR1 is ENHRY, CDR2 SYGVKD. The V gene lost 6 bases and the J gene lost 4 bases, with 10 bases spanning the gap. Written as DNA, the CDR3 is TGTGCCATCAGCCCCGAAGGAAATCAGCCCCAGCATTTT. This encodes CAISPEGNQPQHF.

This rearrangement joins TRBV3-1 (or the pseudogene TRBV3-2) to TRBJ1-2; D uncertain. This CDR3 is 13 amino acids long. Germline loops: CDR1 LGHDT, CDR2 YNNKEL (reference sequence). V lost 8 bases to trimming and J lost 2 bases, with 12 bases between them. The CDR3 loop is CASGTTENYGYTF. CDR3 coding DNA: TGTGCCAGCGGTACTACAGAGAACTATGGCTACACCTTC.

This chain connects TRBV5-1 to TRBJ1-5; TRBD1 is a possible D gene (5 bases). CDR3 length: 15 residues. V gave up 0 bases and J gave up 7 bases, with 14 bases separating them. Germline V CDR1 and CDR2: SGHRS, YFSETQ. The DNA for the CDR3 is TGCGCCAGCAGCTTGGTGGGGTCTCCAGGGCAGCCCCAGCATTTT. Translation: CASSLVGSPGQPQHF.

This clone was seen a single time. V is TRBV4-3 and J is TRBJ2-1, with 8 nucleotides matching TRBD1. The trim removed 4 bases at V and 7 bases at J, leaving 9 bases unmatched. CDR3 length: 15 residues. Germline V gene sequence: CDR1 LGHNA, CDR2 YSLEER. CDR3 amino acids: CASSRSGGVINEQFF. CDR3 DNA sequence: TGCGCCAGCAGCCGGTCAGGGGGCGTGATTAATGAGCAGTTCTTC.

CDR3 sequence reads: CASSGSGRYQPQHF. CDR3 sequence (DNA): TGTGCCAGCTCTGGCTCAGGAAGGTATCAGCCCCAGCATTTT. The chain has TRBV18 and TRBJ1-5; D not certain. V shed 6 bases and J shed 5 bases, with 14 bases lying between them. This CDR3 has 14 residues. Germline V gene data show CDR1 as KGHSH and CDR2 as LQKENI.

The chain uses TRBV11-3 and TRBJ2-2, with 8 positions matching TRBD1. CDR3 length equals 15 residues. The V gene end was trimmed by 5 bases and the J gene end by 1 base; junction bases not matched to a gene: 3. Germline values: CDR1 SGHNT, CDR2 YENEEA. The CDR3 protein is CASSVGTGNTGELFF. CDR3 coding DNA: TGTGCCAGCAGCGTGGGGACAGGGAACACCGGGGAGCTGTTTTTT.

This chain uses TRBV3-1 (or the pseudogene TRBV3-2) with TRBJ1-1; D uncertain. CDR3 length: 14 amino acids. V lost 0 bases to trimming and J lost 1 base, with 6 bases between them. Per germline, CDR1 LGHDT and CDR2 YNNKEL (reference sequence). CDR3 nucleotide sequence: TGTGCCAGCAGCCAAGATGTGGAGAACACTGAAGCTTTCTTT. Amino acids: CASSQDVENTEAFF.

The chain joins TRBV5-6 to TRBJ1-1; D not certain. Deletions cut 0 bases from V and 8 bases from J, with 11 bases between. The CDR3 contains 13 residues. CDR1 and CDR2 from the germline V gene are SGHDT and YYEEEE. This CDR3 is CASSLGRQREAFF. The CDR3 bases are TGTGCCAGCAGCTTGGGCCGGCAGAGAGAAGCTTTCTTT.

CDR3 DNA: TGTGCCAGCAGCTTAGAATCGGGTGCGCCCCTCCACTTT. It is translated as CASSLESGAPLHF. This sequence joins TRBV11-3 and TRBJ1-6; D is undetermined. Germline lookup yields CDR1 SGHNT and CDR2 YENEEA. The CDR3 extends over 13 amino acids. V lost 0 bases and J lost 13, with 10 bases in between.

The CDR3 here is CASSNLAGGQETQYF. CDR3 nucleotide sequence: TGCGCCAGCAGCAATCTAGCGGGGGGGCAAGAGACCCAGTACTTC. V and J are TRBV5-1 and TRBJ2-5, with TRBD2 identical over 12 bases. Germline trimming cut 4 bases from V and 2 bases from J; bases unmatched to any gene: 3. CDR1 is SGHRS, CDR2 YFSETQ, per germline. This CDR3 has 15 amino acids.

The gene calls are TRBV7-9 and TRBJ1-2; 7 nucleotides line up with TRBD1. CDR1 and CDR2 (germline): SEHNR, FQNEAQ (reference sequence). J lost 7 bases, V lost 1 base, and 12 bases had no gene match. This CDR3 region has 16 residues. In nucleotides, the CDR3 is TGTGCCAGCAGCTTAGAGACCGGGACAGCGAGGAGTGGCTACACCTTC. It yields the protein CASSLETGTARSGYTF. Full variable domain (remainder filled in from reference TRBV7-9 and TRBJ1-2): DTGVSQNPRHKITKRGQNVTFRCDPISEHNRLYWYRQTLGQGPEFLTYFQNEAQLEKSRLLSDRFSAERPKGSFSTLEIQRTEQGDSAMYLCASSLETGTARSGYTFGSGTRLTVV.

The CDR3: CASSPPHTDGLGRAFF. The CDR3 DNA reads TGCGCCAGCAGCCCACCTCATACGGACGGCCTTGGGAGGGCTTTCTTT. V gene TRBV4-1 combines with J gene TRBJ1-1, with D unresolved. The CDR3 loop spans 16 amino acids. Germline CDR1 MGHRA, CDR2 YSYEKL. The V and J ends lost 4 bases and 11 bases respectively, with 26 bases between them.